The table lists the clone carrying this TCR beta chain with a few counts. The antigen remains undetermined. This entry belongs to a study of cytomegalovirus exposure and HLA in healthy donors. The study, taken as a whole, reports: TCR beta V- and J-gene trimming was later associated with a missense DCLRE1C variant. Whilst most TCR sequences proved rare, a subset of public TCRs occurred across many donors. In a later analysis, compared with equally common non-associated chains, HLA-associated beta chains were more expanded.

PCR was performed using 60 Vbeta and 13 Jbeta primers. Measured with immunoSEQ multiplex PCR; TCRdb has only the in-frame clones, and not every one. The table shows roughly 180,000 clones, with approximately 81% occurring only once. Nominal health characterized the donors when sampled, though unrecorded immune exposures were likely. The sample taken for sequencing was PBMCs. This receptor was identified in a female donor in good health and CMV-seronegative.

CDR3 amino acids: CASSGTGTNNQPQHF. Here the CDR3 DNA reads TGTGCCAGCAGTGGGACAGGGACAAACAATCAGCCCCAGCATTTT. The J gene is TRBJ1-5, the V gene TRBV2; TRBD1 matches at 8 bases. The trim removed 4 bases at V and 3 bases at J, leaving 5 bases unmatched. This CDR3 spans 15 amino acids. Germline V gene lookup returns CDR1 SNHLY and CDR2 FYNNEI. Full variable domain (rest looked up from reference TRBV2 and TRBJ1-5): EPEVTQTPSHQVTQMGQEVILRCVPISNHLYFYWYRQILGQKVEFLVSFYNNEISEKSEIFDDQFSVERPDGSNFTLKIRSTKLEDSAMYFCASSGTGTNNQPQHFGDGTRLSIL.